The 4 T cell receptor beta chains given below trace back to one sample, sequenced in a study of human T cells and chemical hapten exposure. Via MiXCR, TCRdb re-called the RACE reads, giving one row per CDR3 protein. The sample yields around 380,000 distinct CDR3 sequences, 4.8% seen once. Time point noted: patch test 1, 2 weeks after DPC sensitization. Described treatment: therapeutic diphenylcyclopropenone sensitization with weekly scalp DPC. The input for sequencing was whole blood, taken in connection with sensitization to the hapten diphenylcyclopropenone (DPC). Every receptor here comes from a woman aged 45-59 years with alopecia areata. Some clones in this sample may be carry-over from other donors' samples.

This clonotype was recorded many times. The chain links TRBV7-6 to TRBJ1-1; no firm D call. The ends were cut back, 1 base at V and 2 bases at J, with 14 bases in the middle. The germline CDR1 and CDR2 sequences are SGHVS and FNYEAQ. The CDR3 covers 16 residues. The CDR3 loop reads CASSLGGSGVNTEAFF. CDR3 nucleotide sequence: TGTGCCAGCAGCTTAGGAGGCTCAGGCGTTAACACTGAAGCTTTCTTT.

This clonotype showed up just a few times. J is TRBJ2-3 and V is TRBV7-2; 12 positions match TRBD2. V shed 1 base, J shed 4 bases, and the junction held 9 bases outside the gene matches. The CDR3 totals 18 residues. The germline gives CDR1 SGHTA, CDR2 FQGNSA. The CDR3 DNA sequence: TGTGCCAGCAGCTTAGAGGGGTTCCTAGCGGGAGGGCCAGATACGCAGTATTTT. Its translation is CASSLEGFLAGGPDTQYF. The entire variable domain, with the rest obtained from reference TRBV7-2 and TRBJ2-3, is as follows: GAGVSQSPSNKVTEKGKDVELRCDPISGHTALYWYRQSLGQGLEFLIYFQGNSAPDKSGLPSDRFSAERTGGSVSTLTIQRTQQEDSAVYLCASSLEGFLAGGPDTQYFGPGTRLTVL.

This clonotype was seen many times. The chain recombines TRBV5-1 with TRBJ1-1; D is ambiguous. The germline CDR1 and CDR2 sequences are SGHRS and YFSETQ. The CDR3 sequence is 13 residues long. V gave up 4 bases and J gave up 1 base, with 8 bases separating them. The CDR3: CASSTGENTEAFF. The CDR3 DNA sequence: TGCGCCAGCAGCACCGGAGAGAACACTGAAGCTTTCTTT.

This clonotype was seen ten or more times. This sequence joins TRBV11-2 and TRBJ2-2; D unresolved. The V and J ends lost 5 bases and 4 bases respectively, with 11 bases between them. Germline CDR1 SGHAT, CDR2 FQNNGV. CDR3 length: 14 amino acids. In DNA form, the CDR3 reads TGTGCCAGCAGCCCTATTTGGGGCACCGGGGAGCTGTTTTTT. Its protein product is CASSPIWGTGELFF.